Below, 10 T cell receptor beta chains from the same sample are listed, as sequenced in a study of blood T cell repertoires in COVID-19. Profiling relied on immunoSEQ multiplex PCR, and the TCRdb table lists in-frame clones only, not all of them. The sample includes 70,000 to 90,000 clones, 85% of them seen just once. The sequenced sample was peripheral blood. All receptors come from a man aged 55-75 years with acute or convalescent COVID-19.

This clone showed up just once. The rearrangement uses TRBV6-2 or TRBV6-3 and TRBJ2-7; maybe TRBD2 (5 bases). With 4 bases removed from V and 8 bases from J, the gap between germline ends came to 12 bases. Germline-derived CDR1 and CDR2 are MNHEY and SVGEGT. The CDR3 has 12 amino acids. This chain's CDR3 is CASSFDRRQQYF. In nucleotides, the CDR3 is TGTGCCAGCAGTTTTGACCGGAGGCAGCAGTACTTC.

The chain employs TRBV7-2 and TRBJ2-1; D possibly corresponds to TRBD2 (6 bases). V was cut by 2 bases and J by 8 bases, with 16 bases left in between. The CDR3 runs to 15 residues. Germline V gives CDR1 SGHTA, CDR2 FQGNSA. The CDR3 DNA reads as TGTGCCAGCAGCTTATCCGGACTACGTTATGATGAGCAGTTCTTC. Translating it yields CASSLSGLRYDEQFF.

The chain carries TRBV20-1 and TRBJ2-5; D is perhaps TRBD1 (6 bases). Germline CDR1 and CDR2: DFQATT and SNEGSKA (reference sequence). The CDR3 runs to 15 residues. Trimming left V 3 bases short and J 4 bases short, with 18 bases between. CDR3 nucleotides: TGCAGTGCTAGTTTTCTGGGGGCAGGAGGAGAGACCCAGTACTTC. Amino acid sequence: CSASFLGAGGETQYF.

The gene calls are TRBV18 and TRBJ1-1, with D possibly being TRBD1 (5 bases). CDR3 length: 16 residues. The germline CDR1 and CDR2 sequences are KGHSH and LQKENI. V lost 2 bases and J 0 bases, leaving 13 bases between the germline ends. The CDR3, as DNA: TGTGCCAGCTCACCAGTCGGCGGGGCGCTGAACACTGAAGCTTTCTTT. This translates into CASSPVGGALNTEAFF.

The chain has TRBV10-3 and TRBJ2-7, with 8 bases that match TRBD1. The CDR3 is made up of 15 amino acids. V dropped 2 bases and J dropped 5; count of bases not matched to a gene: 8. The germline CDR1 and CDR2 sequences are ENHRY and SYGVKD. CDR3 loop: CAISEGRTGIDEQYF. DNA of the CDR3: TGTGCCATCAGTGAGGGGCGGACAGGGATAGACGAGCAGTACTTC.

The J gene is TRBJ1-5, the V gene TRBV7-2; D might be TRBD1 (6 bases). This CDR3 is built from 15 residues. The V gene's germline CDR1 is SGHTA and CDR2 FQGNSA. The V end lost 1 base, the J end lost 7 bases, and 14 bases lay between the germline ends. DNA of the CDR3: TGTGCCAGCAGCTTAGAACCGACAGGTTGGCAGCCCCAGCATTTT. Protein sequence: CASSLEPTGWQPQHF. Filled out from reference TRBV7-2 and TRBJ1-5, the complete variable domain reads GAGVSQSPSNKVTEKGKDVELRCDPISGHTALYWYRQSLGQGLEFLIYFQGNSAPDKSGLPSDRFSAERTGGSVSTLTIQRTQQEDSAVYLCASSLEPTGWQPQHFGDGTRLSIL.

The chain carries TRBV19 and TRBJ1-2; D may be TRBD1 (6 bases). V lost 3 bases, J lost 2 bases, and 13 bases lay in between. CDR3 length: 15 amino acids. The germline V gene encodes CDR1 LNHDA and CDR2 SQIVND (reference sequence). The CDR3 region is CASSISGATNYGYTF. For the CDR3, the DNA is TGTGCCAGTAGTATTTCAGGGGCGACGAACTATGGCTACACCTTC.

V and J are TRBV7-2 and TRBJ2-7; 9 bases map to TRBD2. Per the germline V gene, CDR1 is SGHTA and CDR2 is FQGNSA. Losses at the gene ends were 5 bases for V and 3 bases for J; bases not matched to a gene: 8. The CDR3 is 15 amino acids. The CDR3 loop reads CASSPQRGAHYEQYF. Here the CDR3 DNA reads TGTGCCAGCAGCCCTCAGCGGGGGGCCCACTACGAGCAGTACTTC.

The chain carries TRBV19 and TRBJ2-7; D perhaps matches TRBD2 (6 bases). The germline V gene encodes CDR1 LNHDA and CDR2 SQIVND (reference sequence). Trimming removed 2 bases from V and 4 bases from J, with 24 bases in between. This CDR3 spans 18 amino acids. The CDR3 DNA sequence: TGTGCCAGTAGTATATTTGTGTCGGGCGGGACGCACTATTACGAGCAGTACTTC. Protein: CASSIFVSGGTHYYEQYF.

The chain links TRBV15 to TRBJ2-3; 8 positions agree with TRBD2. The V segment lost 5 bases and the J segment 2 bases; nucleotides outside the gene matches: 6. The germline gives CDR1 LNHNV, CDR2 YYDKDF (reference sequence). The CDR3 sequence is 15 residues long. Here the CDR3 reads CATSWGSGITDTQYF. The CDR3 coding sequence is TGTGCCACCAGCTGGGGTAGCGGGATCACAGATACGCAGTATTTT.